These T cell receptor beta chains were read from a single sample in a study of blood T cell repertoires in COVID-19. Produced via immunoSEQ multiplex PCR; TCRdb's table is partial and in-frame only. The sample shows approximately 200,000 clones, about 85% of them seen only once. The sample comprised peripheral blood. These receptors were obtained from a man in his forties or fifties with acute or convalescent COVID-19. CDR3s leave out the opening cysteine and the closing phenylalanine or tryptophan. A clone size is listed for some rows: how often the clone was seen (once, few, many), or a class if it is expanded.

>.|TRBV18|TRBJ2-2
ASSPGGNTGELF
>.|TRBV12-3/TRBV12-4|TRBJ1-1
ASSPRGTEAF
>.|TRBV2|TRBJ2-7
ASTPAGQGYEQY
>.|TRBV9|TRBJ2-1
ASSEGTSGGAKYNEQF
>.|TRBV15|TRBJ2-5
ATSSWTGEQETQY
>.|TRBV5-4|TRBJ2-3
ASTQGTLRTDTQY
>once|TRBV2|TRBJ2-7
ASSGPEGSYEQY
>.|TRBV10-2|TRBJ2-5
ASSVGGTQETQY
>.|TRBV27|TRBJ1-5
ASSPIFPAVREGQPQH
>.|TRBV30|TRBJ1-2
AWSVPGGSYGYT
>.|TRBV2|TRBJ1-2
ASRADGLGYT
>.|TRBV18|TRBJ1-2
ASSQGRTGGYT
>.|TRBV2|TRBJ1-6
ASSYDRGGENSPLH
>.|TRBV12-3/TRBV12-4|TRBJ1-1
ASTRGFEAF
>few|TRBV19|TRBJ2-6
ASSTFTYTSGANVLT
>.|TRBV12-5|TRBJ1-6
ASGLVLRGTNSPLH
>once|TRBV7-2|TRBJ1-4
ASSPRRATNEKLF
>.|TRBV6-5|TRBJ1-2
ATQGKGNYGYT
>once|TRBV6-2/TRBV6-3|TRBJ2-3
ASSRGGATDTQY
>.|TRBV18|TRBJ2-5
ASSPPSGGARETQY
>few|TRBV10-1|TRBJ1-5
ASSDSNQPQH
>.|TRBV6-2/TRBV6-3|TRBJ2-2
ASSYSLAGTGELF
>.|TRBV19|TRBJ1-2
ASSTPREGVGGYT
>once|TRBV7-2|TRBJ1-2
ASSSGDRERT
>.|TRBV28|TRBJ1-2
ASSHGTVHGYT
>.|TRBV14|TRBJ1-1
ASSPRVFPGGEAF
>.|TRBV11-3|TRBJ2-5
ASSSNQETQY
>.|TRBV5-1|TRBJ2-7
ASSLGRPYEQY
>.|TRBV30|TRBJ2-5
AWSAQTGQETQY
>.|TRBV5-1|TRBJ2-7
ASRGDRGIYEQY
>once|TRBV19|TRBJ1-5
ASRSPGTGGLISNQPQH
>.|TRBV5-1|TRBJ1-1
ASSYLQGPNTEAF
>.|TRBV2|TRBJ2-7
ASRGGGFYEQY
>.|TRBV20-1|TRBJ1-1
SASHGLSTEAF
>.|TRBV30|TRBJ1-6
AWSVLQGDSPLH
>.|TRBV10-3|TRBJ2-2
AISYTGDTGELF